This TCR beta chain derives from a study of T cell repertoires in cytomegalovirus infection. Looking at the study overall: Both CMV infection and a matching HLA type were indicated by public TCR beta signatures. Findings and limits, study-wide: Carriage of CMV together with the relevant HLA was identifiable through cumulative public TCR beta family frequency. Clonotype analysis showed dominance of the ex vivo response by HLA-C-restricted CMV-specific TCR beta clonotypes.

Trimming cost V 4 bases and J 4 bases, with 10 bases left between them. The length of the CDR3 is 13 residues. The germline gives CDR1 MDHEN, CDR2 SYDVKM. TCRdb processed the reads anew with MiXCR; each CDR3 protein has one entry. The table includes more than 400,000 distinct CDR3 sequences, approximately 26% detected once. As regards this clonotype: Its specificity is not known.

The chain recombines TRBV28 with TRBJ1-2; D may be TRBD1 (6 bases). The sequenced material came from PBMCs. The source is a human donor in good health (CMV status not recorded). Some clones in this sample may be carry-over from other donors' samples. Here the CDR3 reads CASSSWTVYGYTF. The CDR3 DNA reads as TGTGCCAGCAGTTCGTGGACAGTCTATGGCTACACCTTC.